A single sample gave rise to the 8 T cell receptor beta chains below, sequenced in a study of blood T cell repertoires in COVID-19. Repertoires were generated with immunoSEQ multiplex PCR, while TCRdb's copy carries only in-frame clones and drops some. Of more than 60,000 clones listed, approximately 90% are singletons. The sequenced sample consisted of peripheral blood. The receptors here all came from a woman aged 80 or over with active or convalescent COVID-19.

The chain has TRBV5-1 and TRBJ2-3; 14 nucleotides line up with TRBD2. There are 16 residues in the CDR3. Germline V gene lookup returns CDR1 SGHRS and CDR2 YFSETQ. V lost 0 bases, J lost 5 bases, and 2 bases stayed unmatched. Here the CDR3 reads CASSLGTSGGIDTQYF. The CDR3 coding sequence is TGCGCCAGCAGCTTGGGGACTAGCGGGGGGATAGATACGCAGTATTTT. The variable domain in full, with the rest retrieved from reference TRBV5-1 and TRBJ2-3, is KAGVTQTPRYLIKTRGQQVTLSCSPISGHRSVSWYQQTPGQGLQFLFEYFSETQRNKGNFPGRFSGRQFSNSRSEMNVSTLELGDSALYLCASSLGTSGGIDTQYFGPGTRLTVL.

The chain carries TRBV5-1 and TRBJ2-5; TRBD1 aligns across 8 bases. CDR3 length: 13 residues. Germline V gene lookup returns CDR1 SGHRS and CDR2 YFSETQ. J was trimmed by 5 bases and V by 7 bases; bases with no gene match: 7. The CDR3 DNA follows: TGCGCCAGCGGGCAGGGGGCACGGGAGACCCAGTACTTC. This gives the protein CASGQGARETQYF.

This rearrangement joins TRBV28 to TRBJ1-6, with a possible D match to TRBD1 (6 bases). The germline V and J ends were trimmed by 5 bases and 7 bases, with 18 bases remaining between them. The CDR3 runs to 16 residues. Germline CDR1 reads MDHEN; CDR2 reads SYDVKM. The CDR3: CASSLSSGAPNSPLHF. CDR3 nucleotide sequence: TGTGCCAGCAGTCTCAGTTCAGGGGCCCCCAATTCACCCCTCCACTTT. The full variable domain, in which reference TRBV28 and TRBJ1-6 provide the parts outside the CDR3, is DVKVTQSSRYLVKRTGEKVFLECVQDMDHENMFWYRQDPGLGLRLIYFSYDVKMKEKGDIPEGYSVSREKKERFSLILESASTNQTSMYLCASSLSSGAPNSPLHFGNGTRLTVT.

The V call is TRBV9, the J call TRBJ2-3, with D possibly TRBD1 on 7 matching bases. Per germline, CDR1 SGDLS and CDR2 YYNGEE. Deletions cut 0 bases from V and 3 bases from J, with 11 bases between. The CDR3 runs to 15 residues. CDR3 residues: CASSVGRGVTDTQYF. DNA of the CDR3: TGTGCCAGCAGCGTAGGCAGGGGGGTGACAGATACGCAGTATTTT.

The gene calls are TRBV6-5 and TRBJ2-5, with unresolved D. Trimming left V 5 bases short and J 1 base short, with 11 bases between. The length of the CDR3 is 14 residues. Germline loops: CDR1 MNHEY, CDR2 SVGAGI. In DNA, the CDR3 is TGTGCCAGCAGTCGCGGTACAACCCAAGAGACCCAGTACTTC. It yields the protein CASSRGTTQETQYF.

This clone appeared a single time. Here the CDR3 reads CASSVSGRGTGELFF. The CDR3 DNA follows: TGTGCCAGCAGCGTTAGCGGGAGGGGCACCGGGGAGCTGTTTTTT. The chain uses TRBV5-4 and TRBJ2-2, with 11 bases matching TRBD2. From germline, CDR1 is SGHNT and CDR2 YYREEE (reference sequence). CDR3 length: 15 amino acids. V dropped 4 bases and J dropped 4; count of bases not matched to a gene: 3.

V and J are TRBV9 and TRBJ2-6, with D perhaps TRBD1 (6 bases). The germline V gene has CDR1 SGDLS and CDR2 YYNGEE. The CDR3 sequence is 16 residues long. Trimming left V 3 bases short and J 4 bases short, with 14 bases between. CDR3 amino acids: CASSAQGPRGANVLTF. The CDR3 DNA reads TGTGCCAGCAGCGCGCAGGGGCCCCGGGGGGCCAACGTCCTGACTTTC.

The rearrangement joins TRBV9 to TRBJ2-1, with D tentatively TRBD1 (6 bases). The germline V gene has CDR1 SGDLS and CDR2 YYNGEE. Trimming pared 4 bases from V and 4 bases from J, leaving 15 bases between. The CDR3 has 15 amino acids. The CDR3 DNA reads TGTGCCAGCAGCTCCAGGGGTGATAAGTACAATGAGCAGTTCTTC. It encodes CASSSRGDKYNEQFF.